This TCR beta chain was captured by sequencing in a study of naive and memory T cell subsets. Trimming took off 4 bases at V and 5 bases at J, with 11 bases between the two ends. The CDR3 extends over 13 amino acids. Germline CDR1 is SNHLY and CDR2 is FYNNEI. CD4 T cells were positively selected, then CD8 T cells from the CD4-negative fraction. Four subsets defined by CD45RA and CD27 were sorted after CD3, CD4, CD8 and live/dead staining. Two oligonucleotides, mixed equimolar, formed the beta constant-region primer covering TRBC1 and TRBC2. The cDNA 3' end received a ligated single-stranded oligonucleotide carrying the SP2 primer and a 12-nucleotide UMI. In TCRdb, the UMI-ligation and nested PCR reads were re-called with MiXCR into one record per CDR3 protein. The sample holds 130,000 to 150,000 distinct CDR3 sequences, more than 15% seen once.

The gene calls are TRBV2 and TRBJ1-2; D gene uncertain. This TCR came from a human donor in good health. Sequenced input: naive CD4+ T cells from blood. CDR3 region: CASSGGPSYGYTF. DNA for the CDR3: TGTGCCAGCAGTGGAGGACCTTCTTATGGCTACACCTTC.